This T cell receptor beta chain was observed in a study of control samples from healthy donors and cancer patients. The CDR3 has 18 residues. Germline CDR1 is MNHEY and CDR2 is SMNVEV (reference sequence). V lost 1 base and J lost 4; bases outside the gene matches: 14. Sequencing was performed with immunoSEQ multiplex PCR; in TCRdb, only in-frame clones are kept and a portion is missing. The profile shows 150,000 to 200,000 clones, 85% to 95% of them singletons. This clonotype originated in a woman in her 40s in good health. The chain has TRBV27 and TRBJ1-1; 8 positions match TRBD1. The sample comprised blood. CDR3 sequence (DNA): TGTGCCAGCAGTTTATTAAGCGGACAGGGAAAGGGTGTCACTGAAGCTTTCTTT. It specifies CASSLLSGQGKGVTEAFF.